The 17 T cell receptor beta chains listed next were all sequenced from one sample in a study of blood T cell repertoires in COVID-19. Sequenced by immunoSEQ multiplex PCR; TCRdb stores in-frame clones only, minus some. The sample has 70,000 or so clones; about 68% are singletons. Sequenced sample: peripheral blood. The source of these receptors is a woman between 70 and 85 years old with acute or convalescent COVID-19.

This clone turned up a few times. The V gene is TRBV15, the J gene TRBJ1-4; 7 bases align to TRBD1. The CDR3 has 15 amino acids. V lost 1 base, J lost 8 bases, and 7 bases stayed unmatched. Per germline, CDR1 LNHNV and CDR2 YYDKDF (reference sequence). The CDR3 sequence is CATSRAGDSYEKLFF. The CDR3 bases are TGTGCCACCAGCAGAGCCGGGGACAGCTACGAAAAACTGTTTTTT.

CDR3 protein: CASSLGEGYGYTF. CDR3 DNA: TGTGCCAGCAGCTTAGGGGAGGGGTATGGCTACACCTTC. The chain joins TRBV7-9 to TRBJ1-2; tentative D call: TRBD1 (5 bases). Germline lookup yields CDR1 SEHNR and CDR2 FQNEAQ (reference sequence). The CDR3 is 13 amino acids. Trimming removed 1 base from V and 5 bases from J, with 8 bases in between.

V gene TRBV28 combines with J gene TRBJ1-3, with D perhaps matching TRBD1 (5 bases). V was clipped by 5 bases and J by 4 bases, with 15 bases between them. The CDR3 contains 15 residues. CDR1 and CDR2 from the germline V gene are MDHEN and SYDVKM. CDR3 bases: TGTGCCAGCAGTCCACTGAAGGGGTGGGGAAACACCATATATTTT. This encodes CASSPLKGWGNTIYF.

This chain joins TRBV4-2 and TRBJ1-3; TRBD1 is a possible D gene (5 bases). The V and J ends lost 4 bases and 2 bases respectively, with 12 bases between them. This CDR3 is built from 15 residues. Germline CDR1 and CDR2: LGHNA and YNFKEQ. The CDR3 spells CASSLLRQTGNTIYF. CDR3 bases: TGTGCCAGCAGCCTACTCCGACAGACTGGAAACACCATATATTTT.

This chain uses TRBV6-1 with TRBJ1-3; D perhaps matches TRBD1 (6 bases). The germline V and J ends were trimmed by 2 bases and 2 bases, with 16 bases remaining between them. The CDR3 is 17 residues long. Germline V gives CDR1 MNHNS, CDR2 SASEGT. The chain's CDR3 is CASSERAGVVAGNTIYF. DNA of the CDR3: TGTGCCAGCAGTGAACGGGCAGGGGTCGTAGCTGGAAACACCATATATTTT.

This clone has just a few counts. CDR3 coding DNA: TGTGCCAGCACACCTCGGGGTAGCAATCAGCCCCAGCATTTT. Translated: CASTPRGSNQPQHF. The chain links TRBV2 to TRBJ1-5; D is ambiguous. V was cut by 7 bases and J by 0 bases, with 10 bases left in between. The CDR3 has 14 residues. CDR1 and CDR2 from the germline V gene are SNHLY and FYNNEI.

This rearrangement joins TRBV5-6 to TRBJ2-7; D is unresolved. Germline loops: CDR1 SGHDT, CDR2 YYEEEE. Trimming left V 2 bases short and J 9 bases short, with 12 bases between. This CDR3 has 12 amino acids. CDR3 sequence (DNA): TGTGCCAGCAGCTTCGGAGCGAGAGGGCAGTACTTC. Its protein product is CASSFGARGQYF. The variable domain in full, completed from reference TRBV5-6 and TRBJ2-7, reads DAGVTQSPTHLIKTRGQQVTLRCSPKSGHDTVSWYQQALGQGPQFIFQYYEEEERQRGNFPDRFSGHQFPNYSSELNVNALLLGDSALYLCASSFGARGQYFGPGTRLTVT.

The chain has TRBV18 and TRBJ2-4; 10 bases agree with TRBD1. Germline V gene lookup returns CDR1 KGHSH and CDR2 LQKENI. This CDR3 has 18 amino acids. Losses at the gene ends were 6 bases for V and 6 bases for J; bases not matched to a gene: 17. The CDR3 DNA is TGTGCCAGCTCCGCACTGCTTACCGGGACAGGGGTCCTAAACATTCAGTACTTC. Translated, it gives CASSALLTGTGVLNIQYF.

The V call is TRBV7-8, the J call TRBJ1-6; D perhaps matches TRBD1 (6 bases). The CDR3 spans 15 residues. The ends were cut back, 3 bases at V and 14 bases at J, with 20 bases in the middle. Germline loops: CDR1 SGHVS, CDR2 FQNEAQ. CDR3 bases: TGTGCCAGCAGCTTGGCCGGGACAAGCCCTAAAGCCCTCCACTTT. Amino acids: CASSLAGTSPKALHF.

The chain joins TRBV4-2 to TRBJ2-3, with 9 bases lining up with TRBD2. Germline values: CDR1 LGHNA, CDR2 YNFKEQ. The CDR3 length is 16 residues. V shed 1 base, J shed 4 bases, and the junction held 6 bases outside the gene matches. CDR3 in DNA: TGTGCCAGCAGCCAAGTCGGAATAGCGGGAGCAGATACGCAGTATTTT. This sequence encodes CASSQVGIAGADTQYF.

The chain couples TRBV7-9 to TRBJ1-2; D unclear. Trimming cost V 1 base and J 3 bases, with 9 bases left between them. This CDR3 contains 14 residues. CDR1 is SEHNR, CDR2 FQNEAQ, per germline (reference sequence). CDR3 DNA: TGTGCCAGCAGCTTAGACTCGCGCCACTATGGCTACACCTTC. Its translation is CASSLDSRHYGYTF.

The V and J genes are TRBV11-3 and TRBJ2-6, with a possible D match to TRBD1 (5 bases). Germline assignment: CDR1 SGHNT and CDR2 YENEEA. The length of the CDR3 is 18 residues. V lost 8 bases and J lost 0, with 20 bases in between. In DNA form, the CDR3 reads TGTGCCAGCGCATCCTCCCCAGGGATTAGCTCTGGGGCCAACGTCCTGACTTTC. It specifies CASASSPGISSGANVLTF.

The chain uses TRBV28 and TRBJ1-1, with TRBD1 as a possible D gene (6 bases). The V end lost 2 bases, the J end lost 7 bases, and 8 bases lay between the germline ends. Per germline, CDR1 MDHEN and CDR2 SYDVKM. The CDR3 consists of 12 residues. The CDR3 region is CASSLEGVEAFF. The CDR3 region has the DNA TGTGCCAGCAGTTTAGAGGGGGTTGAAGCTTTCTTT.

This clone was seen only once. The gene calls are TRBV7-9 and TRBJ1-2, with no clear D. V lost 7 bases and J 2 bases, leaving 11 bases between the germline ends. The CDR3 length is 13 residues. Germline V gene data show CDR1 as SEHNR and CDR2 as FQNEAQ (reference sequence). In DNA form, the CDR3 reads TGTGCCAGCACCGCGGCCGGGAACTATGGCTACACCTTC. It is translated as CASTAAGNYGYTF.

The chain carries TRBV7-9 and TRBJ2-4; 9 bases match TRBD2. The V gene end was trimmed by 1 base and the J gene end by 1 base; junction bases not matched to a gene: 2. The CDR3 length is 16 residues. Germline CDR1 and CDR2: SEHNR and FQNEAQ (reference sequence). The CDR3 nucleotides are TGTGCCAGCAGCTTAGTAGCGGGAGTCGCCAAAAACATTCAGTACTTC. Translation gives CASSLVAGVAKNIQYF.

This chain uses TRBV5-1 with TRBJ2-5, with D unresolved. The CDR3 is made up of 13 amino acids. The V end was cut by 1 base, the J end by 4 bases, with 8 bases between. Germline values: CDR1 SGHRS, CDR2 YFSETQ. The CDR3 spells CASSLLDRETQYF. CDR3 DNA: TGCGCCAGCAGCTTGTTAGATCGAGAGACCCAGTACTTC.

This rearrangement joins TRBV4-3 to TRBJ2-7; D is undetermined. This CDR3 contains 15 residues. Trimming cost V 0 bases and J 0 bases, with 9 bases left between them. The germline gives CDR1 LGHNA, CDR2 YSLEER. CDR3 in DNA: TGCGCCAGCAGCCAAGATATGACAAGCTCCTACGAGCAGTACTTC. This sequence encodes CASSQDMTSSYEQYF.